This T cell receptor (beta chain) was recorded in a study of cytomegalovirus exposure and HLA in healthy donors. The CDR3 extends over 13 amino acids. The J segment lost 2 bases and the V segment lost 6 bases, leaving 3 bases of the junction unmatched. Germline CDR1 is MNHNS and CDR2 is SASEGT. Of note for this clone: Its matching antigen is unknown.

Study-wide results and limits: Follow-up analysis later connected one missense variant in DCLRE1C with trimming of TCR beta V- and J-genes. The likely origin of a cluster of highly shared sequence variants was a sequencing artifact. TRBV6-2, TRBV6-3 and other indistinguishable V segments were excluded.

A multiplex PCR was run with 60 Vbeta primers and 13 Jbeta primers. Using immunoSEQ multiplex PCR, the repertoire was profiled, and TCRdb retains in-frame clones only, with some absent. The data contain 150,000 to 250,000 clones, roughly 85% of them singletons. The chain employs TRBV6-1 and TRBJ2-5; TRBD1 aligns across 7 bases. Sequencing input: PBMCs. This sequence was found in a woman in her thirties in good health and CMV-seropositive. The CDR3 spells CASRGTAQETQYF. In nucleotides, the CDR3 is TGTGCCAGCAGGGGGACAGCTCAAGAGACCCAGTACTTC.